The present TCR beta chain was sequenced within a study of blood T cell repertoires in COVID-19. Participant-reported clinical history was the basis for cohort assignment. Germline CDR1 and CDR2: MDHEN and SYDVKM. The CDR3 runs to 13 residues. Deletions cut 6 bases from V and 7 bases from J, with 13 bases between. Under the authors' procedure: For nucleated cells, counts were estimated from reference gene primer amplification. Libraries were prepared by immunoSEQ multiplex PCR; TCRdb keeps only in-frame clonotypes and omits some of them. V and J calls and clone size are given by that table; D and trimming were obtained from the DNA. The sample records over 300,000 clones, around 86% being singletons.

The chain is built from TRBV28 and TRBJ1-5; D is perhaps TRBD1 (6 bases). The sample comprised PBMCs or T cells enriched from blood (not recorded which). The source of this sequence is a young woman who had recovered from COVID-19. The CDR3 here is CASRNRAPQPQHF. CDR3 DNA: TGTGCCAGCAGGAACAGGGCACCCCAGCCCCAGCATTTT.